Following are 18 T cell receptor beta chains from one sample sequenced in a study of T-cell memory formation after mild COVID-19. TCRdb reprocessed the 5' RACE reads via MiXCR and lists one record per CDR3 protein. Of roughly 350,000 distinct CDR3 sequences listed, 28% were seen once; the top ten hold 13%. Input material: PBMCs or a T cell subset sorted from them (not recorded which). These receptors came from an adult woman who had mild COVID-19 (a few samples of this study predate the infection). Cell type and time point are not known.

This clonotype showed up just a few times. This chain connects TRBV12-3 or TRBV12-4 to TRBJ1-2; TRBD1 matches 12 bases. This CDR3 is built from 15 residues. The V segment lost 5 bases and the J segment 6 bases; nucleotides outside the gene matches: 7. The CDR3 here is CASSIAGTGGNGYTF. The CDR3 nucleotides are TGTGCCAGCAGTATCGCCGGGACAGGGGGCAATGGCTACACCTTC.

This clonotype has more than one count but fewer than ten. The chain has TRBV19 and TRBJ2-3; D not resolved. V lost 11 bases and J 2 bases, leaving 8 bases between the germline ends. In germline, CDR1 is LNHDA, CDR2 SQIVND (reference sequence). The CDR3 totals 11 residues. CDR3 loop: CAVSSTDTQYF. CDR3 DNA sequence: TGTGCCGTTAGCTCCACAGATACGCAGTATTTT.

This clonotype was counted a few times. The rearrangement joins TRBV12-3 or TRBV12-4 to TRBJ2-7; 7 positions match TRBD1. V dropped 6 bases and J dropped 6; count of bases not matched to a gene: 8. The CDR3 contains 13 residues. DNA of the CDR3: TGTGCCAGCAGACCCACAGGGGTGGTCGAGCAGTACTTC. Protein: CASRPTGVVEQYF.

This chain uses TRBV6-5 with TRBJ1-2; 10 bases map to TRBD1. From germline, CDR1 is MNHEY and CDR2 SVGAGI. V was clipped by 6 bases and J by 2 bases; unmatched bases: 6. CDR3 length: 15 residues. The CDR3 nucleotides are TGTGCCAGCAGGCAGACAGGGGGCAGCAACTATGGCTACACCTTC. Translating it yields CASRQTGGSNYGYTF.

The chain is built from TRBV7-2 and TRBJ2-1; 8 bases match TRBD1. The CDR3 spans 14 residues. Germline-derived CDR1 and CDR2 are SGHTA and FQGNSA. J gave up 7 bases and V 5 bases, and 7 bases lay outside the gene matches. The CDR3, as DNA: TGTGCCAGCAGCCCAGACAGGGGCAGAAATGAGCAGTTCTTC. Translation gives CASSPDRGRNEQFF.

A few counts support this clonotype. The chain recombines TRBV7-9 with TRBJ2-7; D gene ambiguous. The CDR3 is made up of 12 amino acids. V was cut by 0 bases and J by 5 bases, with 5 bases left in between. Germline-derived CDR1 and CDR2 are SEHNR and FQNEAQ (reference sequence). The CDR3 DNA reads as TGTGCCAGCAGCTTAGCTTGGCACGAGCAGTACTTC. Protein sequence: CASSLAWHEQYF.

Only a few counts were recorded for this clonotype. This chain uses TRBV7-8 with TRBJ2-1; TRBD1 matches at 8 bases. Trimming took 5 bases from V and 5 from J; bases not matched to a gene: 11. This CDR3 comprises 16 residues. Germline-derived CDR1 and CDR2 are SGHVS and FQNEAQ. The CDR3 DNA reads TGTGCCAGCAGCCCCAGACAGGGGAGGTCGGACAATGAGCAGTTCTTC. Protein product: CASSPRQGRSDNEQFF.

This clonotype showed up many times. V gene TRBV10-3 combines with J gene TRBJ2-1; no definite D call. The CDR3 has 11 amino acids. CDR1 is ENHRY and CDR2 is SYGVKD in the germline V gene. V lost 2 bases, J lost 7 bases, and 3 bases lay in between. The CDR3 coding sequence is TGTGCCATCAGTGAGAGGAATGAGCAGTTCTTC. This encodes CAISERNEQFF.

This clonotype was detected a few times. This sequence joins TRBV7-9 and TRBJ2-7; D might be TRBD2 (5 bases). Trimming pared 0 bases from V and 7 bases from J, leaving 7 bases between. The germline gives CDR1 SEHNR, CDR2 FQNEAQ (reference sequence). The CDR3 spans 12 residues. The CDR3 sequence: CASSLAPGEQYF. The DNA of the CDR3 is TGTGCCAGCAGCTTAGCGCCGGGGGAGCAGTACTTC.

In its sample, this clonotype was seen many times. The chain recombines TRBV6-4 with TRBJ2-6, with D possibly called TRBD1 or TRBD2 (5 bases each). CDR1 and CDR2 (germline): MRHNA, SNTAGT. The CDR3 extends over 15 amino acids. V lost 2 bases to trimming and J lost 4 bases, with 9 bases between them. The CDR3 DNA follows: TGTGCCAGCAGTGACGGGGGTAAAGGGGCCAACGTCCTGACTTTC. Translation: CASSDGGKGANVLTF.

This clonotype was observed a few times. The genes are TRBV7-2 and TRBJ2-3; weak D call: TRBD2 (5 bases). V lost 5 bases and J 0 bases, leaving 9 bases between the germline ends. The CDR3 totals 14 residues. Germline loops: CDR1 SGHTA, CDR2 FQGNSA. The CDR3 DNA sequence: TGTGCCAGCAGCGAGGGATCTAGCACAGATACGCAGTATTTT. Translation gives CASSEGSSTDTQYF. Full variable domain (remainder filled in from reference TRBV7-2 and TRBJ2-3): GAGVSQSPSNKVTEKGKDVELRCDPISGHTALYWYRQSLGQGLEFLIYFQGNSAPDKSGLPSDRFSAERTGGSVSTLTIQRTQQEDSAVYLCASSEGSSTDTQYFGPGTRLTVL.

This rearrangement joins TRBV5-1 to TRBJ2-1; TRBD2 matches at 12 bases. This CDR3 comprises 16 residues. The V gene end was trimmed by 4 bases and the J gene end by 5 bases; junction bases not matched to a gene: 7. Germline CDR1 SGHRS, CDR2 YFSETQ. As DNA, the CDR3 is TGCGCCAGCAGCCTCACTCTAGCGGGAGGGAACAATGAGCAGTTCTTC. Translation: CASSLTLAGGNNEQFF.

J is TRBJ1-1 and V is TRBV3-1, with 8 bases lining up with TRBD1. Germline V CDR1 and CDR2: LGHDT, YNNKEL (reference sequence). The CDR3 is made up of 15 amino acids. Unmatched junction bases numbered 5, after V lost 1 base and J lost 4 bases. In DNA form, the CDR3 reads TGTGCCAGCAGCCAAGGTCGGACAGGGTCCACTGAAGCTTTCTTT. This translates into CASSQGRTGSTEAFF.

The V and J genes are TRBV11-1 and TRBJ2-5; no reliable D call. From germline, CDR1 is SGHAT and CDR2 FQDESV (reference sequence). V lost 3 bases to trimming and J lost 1 base, with 9 bases between them. The CDR3 runs to 14 residues. The CDR3 DNA is TGTGCCAGCAGCTTGGTCAGTACCCAAGAGACCCAGTACTTC. Amino acid sequence: CASSLVSTQETQYF.

V and J are TRBV5-1 and TRBJ1-2; D is undetermined. CDR1 and CDR2 (germline): SGHRS, YFSETQ. The CDR3 is 16 amino acids. V was cut by 0 bases and J by 0 bases, with 12 bases left in between. CDR3 region: CASSLGSRTTNYGYTF. For the CDR3, the DNA is TGCGCCAGCAGCTTGGGCAGCCGGACCACTAACTATGGCTACACCTTC.

The chain uses TRBV5-1 and TRBJ2-7, with D unresolved. This CDR3 region has 13 residues. CDR1 is SGHRS and CDR2 is YFSETQ in the germline V gene. Trimming left V 0 bases short and J 2 bases short, with 6 bases between. CDR3 in amino acids: CASSLGSTYEQYF. The CDR3 DNA reads TGCGCCAGCAGCTTGGGCAGCACCTACGAGCAGTACTTC.

The rearrangement links TRBV29-1 to TRBJ2-7, with D perhaps TRBD1 (5 bases). The germline V gene encodes CDR1 SQVTM and CDR2 ANQGSEA. There are 12 residues in the CDR3. V was trimmed by 6 bases and J by 3 bases, leaving 12 bases between them. The CDR3 reads CSVVTEDYEQYF. The DNA of the CDR3 is TGCAGCGTCGTGACAGAAGACTACGAGCAGTACTTC.

Here the CDR3 DNA reads TGTGCCACCAGTGATTTGCACCGGGACAGGGATTCGAATGAGCAGTTCTTC. Translating it yields CATSDLHRDRDSNEQFF. The chain recombines TRBV24-1 with TRBJ2-1; 9 bases are a match to TRBD1. V lost 0 bases, J lost 7 bases, and 9 bases stayed unmatched. CDR3 length equals 17 residues. From germline, CDR1 is KGHDR and CDR2 SFDVKD.